This TCR beta chain was found in a study of identical twins. This clonotype was found a few times. TCRdb independently ran MiXCR on the 5' RACE reads; one entry per CDR3 protein. This sample has under 400,000 distinct CDR3 sequences, with approximately 9.1% found just once. The sequencing sample was made of naive T cells sorted from blood. The receptor comes from a woman between 45 and 65 years old in good health.

The CDR3 DNA reads as TGTGCCAGCAGCCCCGTCAAAGCGGTTGCCACAGATACGCAGTATTTT. Amino acid sequence: CASSPVKAVATDTQYF. The chain joins TRBV7-9 to TRBJ2-3; TRBD2 might be the D (5 bases). With 5 bases removed from V and 2 bases from J, the gap between germline ends came to 17 bases. CDR3 length: 16 amino acids. Per the germline V gene, CDR1 is SEHNR and CDR2 is FQNEAQ (reference sequence).